What follows is one TCR beta chain and its context. Antigen unknown. The sample originates from a study of cytomegalovirus exposure and HLA in healthy donors. As for the study in general: Early released data comprised around 79 million unique TCRs from HLA-typed donors. Study-wide points: The authors judged a highly shared variant cluster likely a sequencing artifact. The authors later found HLA-associated TCR beta chains more clonally expanded than equally common others.

60 Vbeta and 13 Jbeta primers were used in PCR. TCRdb's copy holds only in-frame clones and misses some; the assay was immunoSEQ multiplex PCR. There are around 99,000 clones in the sample; roughly 80% occur only once, and around 2.3% lies in the top ten. The junction had 2 bases not matched to a gene; V was cut back by 0 bases and J by 11 bases. In germline, CDR1 is MNHEY, CDR2 SVGAGI. This CDR3 region has 12 residues. The sequence was collected from a young man in good health and CMV-seronegative. Sequenced material: PBMCs. This chain uses TRBV6-5 with TRBJ1-1; TRBD1 aligns across 8 bases. The CDR3 sequence is CASSYSTGVAFF. The CDR3 DNA reads TGTGCCAGCAGTTACTCGACAGGGGTCGCTTTCTTT.